This entry lists 27 T cell receptor beta chains sequenced from one sample in a study of T cell clones after liver transplantation. These TCRs are of unknown antigen specificity. Proliferating CFSE-low MLR cells were sequenced to define alloreactive TCRbeta sequences. Repertoires were generated with immunoSEQ multiplex PCR, while TCRdb's copy carries only in-frame clones and drops some. The sample includes 2,500 to 3,000 clones, less than 25% seen only once; the top ten take around 16%. The sample comprised CD4+ T cells from PBMCs cultured with third-party cells. These receptors all come from a human patient who received a liver transplant. Some of the T cells might come from the graft donor.

J is TRBJ2-3 and V is TRBV30; D is possibly TRBD1 (7 bases). The CDR3 length is 15 residues. Between the trimmed V and J ends, which lost 4 bases and 0 bases, there was a span of 14 bases. Germline V CDR1 and CDR2: GTSNPN, SVGIG (reference sequence). The CDR3 loop reads CAWIQGRESTDTQYF. The CDR3 DNA is TGTGCCTGGATACAGGGGCGGGAAAGCACAGATACGCAGTATTTT.

The genes are TRBV6-5 and TRBJ2-7; D unclear. This CDR3 region has 11 residues. V dropped 5 bases and J dropped 4 bases, with 6 bases sitting between them. Germline V lookup: CDR1 MNHEY, CDR2 SVGAGI. The CDR3 is CASSKQYEQYF. The CDR3 DNA reads as TGTGCCAGCAGTAAACAGTACGAGCAGTACTTC.

This clone was seen a few times. The chain is built from TRBV5-8 and TRBJ1-2, with 11 bases identical to TRBD1. The CDR3 is 16 amino acids. V shed 5 bases, J shed 7 bases, and the junction held 13 bases outside the gene matches. Germline values: CDR1 SGHTS, CDR2 YDEGEE. CDR3 DNA: TGTGCCAGCAGTTCTCAGCTTGGACAGGGGGCGATTGGCTACACCTTC. The encoded protein is CASSSQLGQGAIGYTF. The full variable domain, its missing parts supplied by reference TRBV5-8 and TRBJ1-2, is EAGVTQSPTHLIKTRGQQATLRCSPISGHTSVYWYQQALGLGLQFLLWYDEGEERNRGNFPPRFSGRQFPNYSSELNVNALELEDSALYLCASSSQLGQGAIGYTFGSGTRLTVV.

The CDR3 nucleotides read TGCAGCGCCTCTTTTATGAACACTGAAGCTTTCTTT. It specifies CSASFMNTEAFF. This chain uses TRBV29-1 with TRBJ1-1; D is unclear. The V and J ends lost 7 bases and 0 bases respectively, with 9 bases between them. CDR1 is SQVTM and CDR2 is ANQGSEA in the germline V gene. The CDR3 extends over 12 amino acids.

This clone was observed a few times. This chain uses TRBV29-1 with TRBJ2-7; D uncertain. This CDR3 region has 11 residues. Deletions cut 4 bases from V and 5 bases from J, with 9 bases between. Germline V gene data show CDR1 as SQVTM and CDR2 as ANQGSEA. CDR3 DNA sequence: TGCAGCGTTGGGAGTTCCCACGAGCAGTACTTC. Its protein is CSVGSSHEQYF.

The table lists this clone with a few counts. The chain uses TRBV11-2 and TRBJ2-7, with TRBD2 identical over 10 bases. Germline V gene data show CDR1 as SGHAT and CDR2 as FQNNGV. The CDR3 contains 17 residues. Trimming removed 8 bases from V and 3 bases from J; junction bases left unmatched: 16. The CDR3: CASRPPGGTSVHYEQYF. CDR3 coding DNA: TGTGCCAGCCGCCCACCGGGGGGGACTAGCGTACACTACGAGCAGTACTTC.

The V and J genes are TRBV7-9 and TRBJ1-6, with 8 bases fitting TRBD1. V was pared by 1 base and J by 10 bases, with 9 bases of the junction left unmatched. The CDR3 is 16 amino acids. The germline V gene has CDR1 SEHNR and CDR2 FQNEAQ (reference sequence). CDR3 DNA sequence: TGTGCCAGCAGCTTAGAGGGGACAGGCGGTCGGTCACCCCTCCACTTT. It is translated as CASSLEGTGGRSPLHF.

The table lists this clone with a few counts. The rearrangement uses TRBV27 and TRBJ1-5; D is undetermined. The CDR3 loop spans 15 amino acids. V gave up 4 bases and J gave up 5 bases, with 15 bases separating them. Looked up from germline, CDR1 is MNHEY and CDR2 is SMNVEV (reference sequence). The CDR3 coding sequence is TGTGCCAGCAGTTCCCCCGATTGGGCGGATCAGCCCCAGCATTTT. Residues: CASSSPDWADQPQHF.

By sample fraction, this clone is medium-sized. The chain joins TRBV2 to TRBJ1-5; the D gene is possibly TRBD1 (6 bases). The CDR3 runs 13 residues. The germline CDR1 and CDR2 sequences are SNHLY and FYNNEI. Trimming stripped 6 bases from V and 4 bases from J, with 10 bases between. This CDR3 reads CASSLTGNQPQHF. The CDR3 region has the DNA TGTGCCAGCAGCCTTACAGGGAATCAGCCCCAGCATTTT.

Sample share makes this clone medium-sized. The rearrangement joins TRBV15 to TRBJ2-5; D is uncertain. V gave up 0 bases and J gave up 5 bases, with 13 bases separating them. The CDR3 is 15 amino acids. Germline CDR1 is LNHNV and CDR2 is YYDKDF (reference sequence). CDR3 loop: CATSRDQTDGETQYF. CDR3 DNA sequence: TGTGCCACCAGCAGAGATCAGACCGACGGGGAGACCCAGTACTTC.

The chain has TRBV7-2 and TRBJ2-2, with 9 bases aligning to TRBD2. This CDR3 is built from 15 residues. Germline CDR1 is SGHTA and CDR2 is FQGNSA. V was pared by 5 bases and J by 6 bases, with 7 bases of the junction left unmatched. The CDR3 spells CASSAPAGGAGELFF. In nucleotides, the CDR3 is TGTGCCAGCAGCGCCCCAGCGGGAGGAGCCGGGGAGCTGTTTTTT.

The sample holds a few counts of this clone. The germline gene is not matched at one end of the junction; a read error may be the cause. Other DNA sequences in the sample encode the same CDR3. The rearrangement links TRBV5-4 to TRBJ2-5, with 8 bases aligning to TRBD2. The CDR3 loop spans 14 amino acids. The germline CDR1 and CDR2 sequences are SGHNT and YYREEE (reference sequence). CDR3 region: CASSVGLGGGTQYF. The CDR3 DNA reads as TGCGCCAGCAGCGTGGGACTCGGGGGGGGGACCCAGTACTTC.

The rearrangement joins TRBV19 to TRBJ1-3, with TRBD1 as a possible D gene (6 bases). The V gene lost 8 bases and the J gene lost 0 bases, with 11 bases spanning the gap. The CDR3 covers 14 residues. Germline lookup yields CDR1 LNHDA and CDR2 SQIVND (reference sequence). The CDR3 coding sequence is TGTGCCAGTGAGAGGGGGAGCTCTGGAAACACCATATATTTT. Translated: CASERGSSGNTIYF.

This clone was counted once. V is TRBV7-6 and J is TRBJ2-2; 10 bases agree with TRBD1. There are 16 residues in the CDR3. Germline values: CDR1 SGHVS, CDR2 FNYEAQ. V lost 5 bases and J lost 3; bases outside the gene matches: 6. The CDR3 nucleotides read TGTGCCAGCAGCCTTCGGGGGACAGGGGACACCGGGGAGCTGTTTTTT. Its protein is CASSLRGTGDTGELFF.

This clone was seen a handful of times. The gene calls are TRBV11-2 and TRBJ2-1; TRBD2 matches 12 bases. This CDR3 has 17 residues. J was trimmed by 7 bases and V by 1 base; bases with no gene match: 8. The germline CDR1 and CDR2 sequences are SGHAT and FQNNGV. The CDR3 protein is CASSLGLTSGSFNEQFF. The CDR3 DNA is TGTGCCAGCAGCTTAGGGCTGACTAGCGGGAGCTTTAATGAGCAGTTCTTC.

The chain uses TRBV6-1 and TRBJ2-6; D is undetermined. Trimming pared 6 bases from V and 2 bases from J, leaving 11 bases between. Germline V gives CDR1 MNHNS, CDR2 SASEGT. The CDR3 length is 15 residues. The CDR3 bases are TGTGCCAGCAGCCGCCCCAAAACTGGGGCCAACGTCCTGACTTTC. Translation gives CASSRPKTGANVLTF.

Notes on this clone: A far larger clone is only one base removed, so a read error is likely. J is TRBJ1-3 and V is TRBV5-6; D is unclear. This CDR3 spans 14 amino acids. V was cut by 2 bases and J by 3 bases, with 9 bases left in between. Looked up from germline, CDR1 is SGHDT and CDR2 is YYEEEE. CDR3 in amino acids: CASSFGGFGNTIYF. The CDR3 nucleotides read TGTGCCAGCAGCTTTGGAGGGTTTGGAAACACCATATATTTT. The full variable domain, rest sourced from reference TRBV5-6 and TRBJ1-3, is DAGVTQSPTHLIKTRGQQVTLRCSPKSGHDTVSWYQQALGQGPQFIFQYYEEEERQRGNFPDRFSGHQFPNYSSELNVNALLLGDSALYLCASSFGGFGNTIYFGEGSWLTVV.

In its sample, this clone is medium-sized. The chain links TRBV6-6 to TRBJ2-3, with D unresolved. V was clipped by 6 bases and J by 0 bases, with 16 bases between them. This CDR3 spans 16 amino acids. Germline CDR1 reads MNHNY; CDR2 reads SVGAGI (reference sequence). DNA for the CDR3: TGTGCCAGCAGCCTCGACGGATCCACTAGCACAGATACGCAGTATTTT. Translation gives CASSLDGSTSTDTQYF.

V is TRBV10-2 and J is TRBJ2-7, with 11 bases aligning to TRBD2. Germline CDR1 WSHSY, CDR2 SAAADI. Unmatched junction bases numbered 10, after V lost 6 bases and J lost 6 bases. CDR3 length: 15 amino acids. CDR3 residues: CASRLTSGKYSEQYF. CDR3 sequence (DNA): TGCGCCAGCAGACTGACTAGCGGGAAGTATAGCGAGCAGTACTTC.

This clone showed up just a few times. This likely reflects a read error, since a far larger clone is one base away. The chain uses TRBV11-2 and TRBJ2-7; 8 positions match TRBD1. Germline trimming cut 5 bases from V and 6 bases from J; bases unmatched to any gene: 9. There are 14 residues in the CDR3. From germline, CDR1 is SGHAT and CDR2 FQNNGV. The CDR3 spells CASSRRTGSGEQYF. In nucleotides, the CDR3 is TGTGCCAGCAGCCGCCGGACAGGGAGTGGCGAGCAGTACTTC. The full variable domain, rest sourced from reference TRBV11-2 and TRBJ2-7, is EAGVAQSPRYKIIEKRQSVAFWCNPISGHATLYWYQQILGQGPKLLIQFQNNGVVDDSQLPKDRFSAERLKGVDSTLKIQPAKLEDSAVYLCASSRRTGSGEQYFGPGTRLTVT.

A single count supports this clone. This chain links TRBV9 with TRBJ1-1, with no clear D. V lost 0 bases, J lost 5 bases, and 5 bases lay in between. The CDR3 length is 12 residues. Germline values: CDR1 SGDLS, CDR2 YYNGEE. CDR3 sequence (DNA): TGTGCCAGCAGCGTAGGGGGAACTGAAGCTTTCTTT. Translated, it gives CASSVGGTEAFF.

This clone came up a few times. The genes are TRBV7-2 and TRBJ1-3; D remains ambiguous. The V end was cut by 3 bases, the J end by 4 bases, with 13 bases between. This CDR3 comprises 15 residues. CDR1 SGHTA and CDR2 FQGNSA come from the germline V gene. The CDR3 bases are TGTGCCAGCAGCTTGGATGGCAGTGTGGGAAACACCATATATTTT. Protein sequence: CASSLDGSVGNTIYF.

This clone was recorded only once. The chain couples TRBV6-1 to TRBJ1-2; D is unresolved. V shed 6 bases and J shed 7 bases, with 18 bases lying between them. CDR1 and CDR2 from the germline V gene are MNHNS and SASEGT. The CDR3 has 14 residues. The CDR3 loop reads CASRRSLESGGYTF. CDR3 bases: TGTGCCAGCAGACGTAGCTTAGAGTCTGGTGGCTACACCTTC.

This clone has just a few counts. V gene TRBV7-2 combines with J gene TRBJ2-3; TRBD2 is a possible D gene (6 bases). Between the trimmed V and J ends, which lost 3 bases and 5 bases, there was a span of 15 bases. From germline, CDR1 is SGHTA and CDR2 FQGNSA. This CDR3 is 15 amino acids long. The chain's CDR3 is CASSLESGSVDTQYF. In nucleotides, the CDR3 is TGTGCCAGCAGCTTGGAGTCCGGGAGTGTAGATACGCAGTATTTT.

The chain combines TRBV7-2 with TRBJ2-4; TRBD1 matches at 7 bases. CDR1 is SGHTA and CDR2 is FQGNSA in the germline V gene. The ends lost 5 bases at V and 0 bases at J; junction bases unmatched: 7. CDR3 length: 16 residues. CDR3 sequence reads: CASSITGALAKNIQYF. The CDR3 nucleotides read TGTGCCAGCAGCATAACAGGGGCTCTAGCCAAAAACATTCAGTACTTC.

This clone was seen only a few times. A read error is possible here, since a much larger clone lies one base away. CDR3: CASSKGQPGGATEAFF. For the CDR3, the DNA is TGTGCCAGCAGCAAGGGCCAACCGGGGGGGGCCACTGAAGCTTTCTTT. This chain connects TRBV21-1 to TRBJ1-1. TRBV21-1 is a pseudogene locus. CDR3 length: 16 residues.

This clone showed up just a few times. The chain couples TRBV27 to TRBJ2-7; D might be TRBD1 (6 bases). The V end lost 4 bases, the J end lost 0 bases, and 16 bases lay between the germline ends. The length of the CDR3 is 16 residues. CDR1 and CDR2 from the germline V gene are MNHEY and SMNVEV (reference sequence). The CDR3 DNA reads as TGTGCCAGCAGTTCGACCGGGACACCTCCCTCCTACGAGCAGTACTTC. This sequence encodes CASSSTGTPPSYEQYF.